These T cell receptor beta chains were read from a single sample in a study of metastatic and nonmetastatic thyroid tumors. TCRdb redid the clone calls on the PCR reads using MiXCR. The data hold about 46,000 clones, with about 25% observed a single time. Sequences were obtained from blood. These receptors came from a male donor with papillary thyroid cancer or a benign thyroid nodule (not recorded which). Some clones in this sample may be carry-over from other donors' samples. Each CDR3 is given with its conserved first and last residue. A clone size is listed for some rows: how often the clone was seen (once, few, many), or a class if it is expanded.

J gene: TRBJ1-2
CDR3 length: 17
V gene: TRBV4-2
clone size: NA
CDR3 protein: CASNLRGQGASNYGYTF

J gene: TRBJ1-1
CDR3 length: 15
V gene: TRBV20-1
clone size: NA
CDR3 protein: CSARVLAWGNTEAFF

J gene: TRBJ2-1
CDR3 length: 17
V gene: TRBV24-1
clone size: NA
CDR3 protein: CATSDSTSGKTYNEQFF

J gene: TRBJ1-1
CDR3 length: 17
V gene: TRBV6-5
clone size: few
CDR3 protein: CASSYSNIGTANTEAFF

J gene: TRBJ2-7
CDR3 length: 14
V gene: TRBV28
clone size: NA
CDR3 protein: CASSSGTPSDEQYF

J gene: TRBJ2-3
CDR3 length: 14
V gene: TRBV4-1
clone size: NA
CDR3 protein: CASSPDIGADTQYF

J gene: TRBJ2-3
CDR3 length: 10
V gene: TRBV9
clone size: many
CDR3 protein: CASSVSTQYF

J gene: TRBJ2-1
CDR3 length: 16
V gene: TRBV9
clone size: many
CDR3 protein: CASSPLPGQTPNEQFF

J gene: TRBJ2-7
CDR3 length: 13
V gene: TRBV20-1
clone size: many
CDR3 protein: CSALQTPNYEQYF

J gene: TRBJ2-7
CDR3 length: 12
V gene: TRBV18
clone size: NA
CDR3 protein: CASSPDSYEQYF

J gene: TRBJ2-1
CDR3 length: 16
V gene: TRBV15
clone size: few
CDR3 protein: CATSTRELAGYNEQFF

J gene: TRBJ1-1
CDR3 length: 15
V gene: TRBV11-2
clone size: NA
CDR3 protein: CASSFTGLGSTEAFF

J gene: TRBJ1-1
CDR3 length: 17
V gene: TRBV9
clone size: many
CDR3 protein: CASSSGQGMGSNTEAFF

J gene: TRBJ2-1
CDR3 length: 12
V gene: TRBV11-1
clone size: NA
CDR3 protein: CASSLGGDEQFF

J gene: TRBJ2-2
CDR3 length: 14
V gene: TRBV4-1
clone size: many
CDR3 protein: CASSPQGYTGELFF

J gene: TRBJ2-3
CDR3 length: 12
V gene: TRBV7-8
clone size: many
CDR3 protein: CASSPAADTQYF

J gene: TRBJ2-3
CDR3 length: 12
V gene: TRBV11-3
clone size: NA
CDR3 protein: CASSLVPDTQYF

J gene: TRBJ2-2
CDR3 length: 16
V gene: TRBV25-1
clone size: NA
CDR3 protein: CASSEVGQGAGGELFF

J gene: TRBJ2-7
CDR3 length: 16
V gene: TRBV11-3
clone size: few
CDR3 protein: CASSLERGGGTYEQYF

J gene: TRBJ2-7
CDR3 length: 14
V gene: TRBV5-1
clone size: NA
CDR3 protein: CASSLEGATYEQYF

J gene: TRBJ2-5
CDR3 length: 16
V gene: TRBV7-7
clone size: many
CDR3 protein: CASSLGVIGGRETQYF

J gene: TRBJ2-3
CDR3 length: 17
V gene: TRBV11-3
clone size: many
CDR3 protein: CASSLVTSGWGQDTQYF

J gene: TRBJ2-1
CDR3 length: 16
V gene: TRBV6-6
clone size: few
CDR3 protein: CASSYSGVSSYNEQFF

J gene: TRBJ1-5
CDR3 length: 18
V gene: TRBV7-9
clone size: many
CDR3 protein: CASSTTQGHGLGMEPQHF

J gene: TRBJ2-7
CDR3 length: 12
V gene: TRBV3-1
clone size: many
CDR3 protein: CASSQGSLEQYF

J gene: TRBJ1-6
CDR3 length: 15
V gene: TRBV20-1
clone size: NA
CDR3 protein: CSARVSQARNSPLHF

J gene: TRBJ1-4
CDR3 length: 13
V gene: TRBV20-1
clone size: NA
CDR3 protein: CSAYRADLEKLFF

J gene: TRBJ1-1
CDR3 length: 13
V gene: TRBV30
clone size: NA
CDR3 protein: CAWSRDRESKAFF

J gene: TRBJ2-7
CDR3 length: 14
V gene: TRBV6-1
clone size: NA
CDR3 protein: CASSPDRGPYEQYF

J gene: TRBJ1-3
CDR3 length: 16
V gene: TRBV2
clone size: many
CDR3 protein: CASRDPGQGSGNTIYF

J gene: TRBJ2-1
CDR3 length: 15
V gene: TRBV9
clone size: NA
CDR3 protein: CASSAGGLAGHEQFF

J gene: TRBJ1-1
CDR3 length: 14
V gene: TRBV5-4
clone size: many
CDR3 protein: CASSFPQRNTEAFF